The clone carrying this T cell receptor (beta chain) was counted a few times. This specimen comes from a study of regulatory T cells in long-lasting Graves disease. CDR3 length equals 14 residues. Germline assignment: CDR1 SGHDT and CDR2 YYEEEE. The trim removed 4 bases at V and 7 bases at J, leaving 7 bases unmatched. Sequencing libraries for TCR beta were prepared with iRepertoire HTBI primers and Arm-PCR of CDR3 regions. TCRdb reprocessed the multiplex PCR reads with MiXCR, giving one entry per CDR3 protein. The table has 350,000 to 550,000 distinct CDR3 sequences, approximately 15% seen once. Stated time point: newly diagnosed GD, antithyroid drugs for less than 3 months. Isolated PBMC RNA provided the starting material for the TCR library. In addition, the sample was reused for a study of T cells in Graves' hyperthyroidism and ophthalmopathy.

The chain carries TRBV5-6 and TRBJ1-5, with 8 bases matching TRBD1. The TCR originated in a young woman with Graves disease. This specimen consisted of peripheral blood mononuclear cells (PBMCs), obtained at new diagnosis, from a patient treated with antithyroid drugs. Here the CDR3 DNA reads TGTGCCAGCAGCCTCCGGGACAGGATCCAGCCCCAGCATTTT. Its protein product is CASSLRDRIQPQHF.